This T cell receptor (beta chain) stems from a study of T cell repertoires in cytomegalovirus infection. At the level of the study: Matching HLA type and CMV infection were both indicated by public TCR beta signatures.

The table lists this clonotype with many counts. The antigen is unknown. TCRdb independently ran MiXCR on the reads; one entry per CDR3 protein. Of under 250,000 distinct CDR3 sequences listed, approximately 7% were seen once; the top ten hold more than 5.5%. This CDR3 spans 14 amino acids. CDR1 is GTSNPN, CDR2 SVGIG, per germline (reference sequence). Trimming took 5 bases from V and 7 from J, leaving 15 bases between them. General study points: HLA-C-restricted, CMV-specific TCR beta clonotypes were dominant ex vivo. The cumulative frequency of public TCR beta families distinguished individuals who carried CMV together with the relevant HLA.

This receptor was taken from a human donor in good health (CMV status not recorded). Some clones in this sample may be carry-over from other donors' samples. The chain joins TRBV30 to TRBJ1-6, with D unclear. Sequences were obtained from PBMCs. The CDR3 DNA sequence: TGTGCCTGGGGACCCGGACCGTCAAATTCACCCCTCCACTTT. Amino acids: CAWGPGPSNSPLHF.